Shown below are 20 T cell receptor beta chains from a single sample sequenced in a study of blood T cell repertoires in COVID-19. Clones were read by immunoSEQ multiplex PCR, and TCRdb kept only the in-frame ones, dropping some. This repertoire shows about 300,000 clones, approximately 90% found once; its top ten account for roughly 6.3%. The sample was peripheral blood. These receptors were obtained from a woman in her 50s with COVID-19, enrolled during active disease.

The chain has TRBV4-1 and TRBJ1-1; no clear D gene. In germline, CDR1 is MGHRA, CDR2 YSYEKL. Trimming took off 0 bases at V and 1 base at J, with 18 bases between the two ends. This CDR3 is 18 amino acids long. The CDR3 is CASSQETGILWGNTEAFF. DNA for the CDR3: TGCGCCAGCAGCCAAGAGACGGGGATCCTGTGGGGGAACACTGAAGCTTTCTTT.

The chain carries TRBV11-2 and TRBJ2-7; TRBD1 matches 7 bases. The CDR3 is 16 amino acids. Germline trimming cut 2 bases from V and 0 bases from J; bases unmatched to any gene: 7. CDR1 SGHAT and CDR2 FQNNGV come from the germline V gene. The CDR3 region is CASSLIGGSSSYEQYF. The CDR3 nucleotides read TGTGCCAGCAGCTTAATAGGGGGCTCCAGCTCCTACGAGCAGTACTTC.

The rearrangement uses TRBV6-5 and TRBJ1-2; no reliable D call. Deletions cut 10 bases from V and 5 bases from J, with 11 bases between. CDR3 length equals 11 residues. Germline values: CDR1 MNHEY, CDR2 SVGAGI. The CDR3 DNA reads as TGTGCCACGGGGATCCCGTATGGCTACACCTTC. It specifies CATGIPYGYTF.

Note on this clone: Different DNA sequences within this sample yield the same CDR3. This rearrangement joins TRBV2 to TRBJ2-7; D is unresolved. The germline V gene encodes CDR1 SNHLY and CDR2 FYNNEI. V lost 6 bases, J lost 4 bases, and 10 bases lay in between. This CDR3 is built from 12 residues. The CDR3 region is CASSGSGYEQYF. In nucleotides, the CDR3 is TGTGCCAGCAGCGGTTCCGGTTACGAGCAGTACTTC.

A few counts support this clone. The chain links TRBV29-1 to TRBJ1-1; D is unresolved. Germline CDR1 and CDR2: SQVTM and ANQGSEA. The V end was cut by 0 bases, the J end by 2 bases, with 10 bases between. This CDR3 is built from 14 residues. The CDR3 nucleotides are TGCAGCGTTGAAGAGGCCCGCGGAAACACTGAAGCTTTCTTT. Encoded protein: CSVEEARGNTEAFF. The complete variable domain, with remaining parts taken from reference TRBV29-1 and TRBJ1-1, reads SAVISQKPSRDICQRGTSLTIQCQVDSQVTMMFWYRQQPGQSLTLIATANQGSEATYESGFVIDKFPISRPNLTFSTLTVSNMSPEDSSIYLCSVEEARGNTEAFFGQGTRLTVV.

The V and J genes are TRBV5-4 and TRBJ2-3; 12 bases map to TRBD2. The CDR3 is made up of 16 amino acids. The germline CDR1 and CDR2 sequences are SGHNT and YYREEE (reference sequence). With V trimmed by 4 bases and J by 0 bases, 3 bases remained unmatched. CDR3 sequence (DNA): TGTGCCAGCAGCGTCGGACTAGCGGGAAGCACAGATACGCAGTATTTT. Its translation: CASSVGLAGSTDTQYF.

J is TRBJ2-1 and V is TRBV15; 13 bases align to TRBD2. The CDR3 length is 16 residues. Per the germline V gene, CDR1 is LNHNV and CDR2 is YYDKDF (reference sequence). V shed 2 bases and J 9 bases; nucleotides not matched to a gene: 7. The chain's CDR3 is CATSRRLAGGPGEQFF. The CDR3 bases are TGTGCCACCAGCAGAAGACTAGCGGGAGGCCCCGGTGAGCAGTTCTTC.

This clone was counted once. The chain links TRBV10-3 to TRBJ2-2; 10 nucleotides agree with TRBD2. CDR3 length: 18 amino acids. Germline trimming cut 2 bases from V and 2 bases from J; bases unmatched to any gene: 8. Germline-derived CDR1 and CDR2 are ENHRY and SYGVKD. The chain's CDR3 is CAISERGGTSDNTGELFF. For the CDR3, the DNA is TGTGCCATCAGTGAGCGGGGTGGGACTAGCGACAACACCGGGGAGCTGTTTTTT.

CDR3 protein: CASSPTDRDPRQPQHF. The CDR3, as DNA: TGTGCCAGTAGTCCGACGGACAGGGACCCAAGGCAGCCCCAGCATTTT. The V gene is TRBV19, the J gene TRBJ1-5, with 8 bases fitting TRBD1. The junction had 13 bases not matched to a gene; V was cut back by 5 bases and J by 7 bases. CDR3 length: 16 residues. The germline CDR1 and CDR2 sequences are LNHDA and SQIVND (reference sequence). Drawing the rest from reference TRBV19 and TRBJ1-5, the complete variable domain is DGGITQSPKYLFRKEGQNVTLSCEQNLNHDAMYWYRQDPGQGLRLIYYSQIVNDFQKGDIAEGYSVSREKKESFPLTVTSAQKNPTAFYLCASSPTDRDPRQPQHFGDGTRLSIL.

V and J are TRBV11-3 and TRBJ2-5; weak D call: TRBD2 (6 bases). This CDR3 has 15 residues. V lost 3 bases and J 1 base, leaving 12 bases between the germline ends. CDR1 is SGHNT and CDR2 is YENEEA in the germline V gene. CDR3 in amino acids: CASSFGGDPQETQYF. CDR3 sequence (DNA): TGTGCCAGCAGCTTCGGGGGAGACCCCCAAGAGACCCAGTACTTC.

The chain joins TRBV7-3 to TRBJ2-1; 8 bases are a match to TRBD2. With 4 bases clipped from V and 5 bases from J, the junction kept 4 bases outside the gene matches. Germline V CDR1 and CDR2: SGHTA, FQGTGA. The CDR3 length is 14 residues. The DNA of the CDR3 is TGTGCCAGCAGCTCACCGGGACTAGACAATGAGCAGTTCTTC. Translation: CASSSPGLDNEQFF. The full variable domain, rest sourced from reference TRBV7-3 and TRBJ2-1, is GAGVSQTPSNKVTEKGKYVELRCDPISGHTALYWYRQSLGQGPEFLIYFQGTGAADDSGLPNDRFFAVRPEGSVSTLKIQRTERGDSAVYLCASSSPGLDNEQFFGPGTRLTVL.

The rearrangement uses TRBV29-1 and TRBJ1-1, with 7 positions matching TRBD1. J was trimmed by 0 bases and V by 6 bases; bases with no gene match: 16. The CDR3 totals 17 residues. Per the germline V gene, CDR1 is SQVTM and CDR2 is ANQGSEA. The CDR3 coding sequence is TGCAGCGTCGAACACAGGGGCGCGGTTAGGATGAACACTGAAGCTTTCTTT. This codes for CSVEHRGAVRMNTEAFF.

This clone was observed a single time. The V call is TRBV6-2 or TRBV6-3, the J call TRBJ1-6; 7 bases are a match to TRBD1. The germline gives CDR1 MNHEY, CDR2 SVGEGT. The CDR3 length is 12 residues. The J segment lost 15 bases and the V segment lost 4 bases, leaving 6 bases of the junction unmatched. This chain's CDR3 is CASSSYRGILHF. The CDR3 DNA reads TGTGCCAGCAGTTCTTACAGGGGAATCCTCCACTTT.

About this clone: This sample includes further DNA sequences coding for the same CDR3. J is TRBJ1-1 and V is TRBV11-3; no clear D. Trimming took 5 bases from V and 5 from J, leaving 6 bases between them. Germline CDR1 SGHNT, CDR2 YENEEA. CDR3 length: 11 residues. CDR3 nucleotide sequence: TGTGCCAGCAGCCTGCGGACTGAAGCTTTCTTT. It yields the protein CASSLRTEAFF.

The chain recombines TRBV5-1 with TRBJ1-1; no reliable D call. The V gene lost 4 bases and the J gene lost 2 bases, with 12 bases spanning the gap. Germline CDR1 SGHRS, CDR2 YFSETQ. The CDR3 has 14 residues. The CDR3 reads CASSPYRGNTEAFF. The DNA of the CDR3 is TGCGCCAGCAGCCCCTATCGGGGTAACACTGAAGCTTTCTTT.

V and J are TRBV4-2 and TRBJ2-1; weak D call: TRBD2 (7 bases). Germline V gene sequence: CDR1 LGHNA, CDR2 YNFKEQ. Deletions cut 4 bases from V and 6 bases from J, with 13 bases between. The CDR3 contains 14 residues. CDR3 coding DNA: TGTGCCAGCAGCCCGTCTAGGGGGGGCAATGAGCAGTTCTTC. Encoded protein: CASSPSRGGNEQFF.

The chain joins TRBV7-2 to TRBJ1-6, with 9 bases lining up with TRBD1. The CDR3 totals 15 residues. J was trimmed by 10 bases and V by 4 bases; bases with no gene match: 8. The germline V gene encodes CDR1 SGHTA and CDR2 FQGNSA. This CDR3 is CASSYGDRVVSPLHF. Written as DNA, the CDR3 is TGTGCCAGCAGCTACGGGGACAGGGTAGTGTCACCCCTCCACTTT.

The CDR3 coding sequence is TGTGCCAGCAGTTGGGGGACAGACTCCTACGAGCAGTACTTC. This translates into CASSWGTDSYEQYF. The chain uses TRBV27 and TRBJ2-7, with 7 bases matching TRBD1. This CDR3 is 14 amino acids long. Germline loops: CDR1 MNHEY, CDR2 SMNVEV (reference sequence). V lost 4 bases and J lost 0; bases outside the gene matches: 3.

The gene calls are TRBV6-4 and TRBJ1-6, with 10 positions matching TRBD1. This CDR3 has 16 amino acids. Germline V lookup: CDR1 MRHNA, CDR2 SNTAGT. V dropped 2 bases and J dropped 7; count of bases not matched to a gene: 5. The CDR3 DNA sequence: TGTGCCAGCAGTGACCCCGGACAGGGGGAGAATTCACCCCTCCACTTT. Its translation is CASSDPGQGENSPLHF.

This clone is a singleton in its sample. The chain is built from TRBV19 and TRBJ1-6; D is unclear. The CDR3 consists of 12 residues. Germline V gene sequence: CDR1 LNHDA, CDR2 SQIVND (reference sequence). Trimming removed 8 bases at V and 6 bases at J, with 8 bases between. In nucleotides, the CDR3 is TGTGCCAGTCGGTTACTTAATTCACCCCTCCACTTT. It is translated as CASRLLNSPLHF.